Listed below are T cell receptor beta chains from one sample, sequenced in a study of T cell responses to AZD1222 COVID-19 vaccine. Here immunoSEQ multiplex PCR was the method, and the copy in TCRdb shows in-frame clones only, minus some. The repertoire holds around 78,000 clones, under 90% seen once, with 1.3% to 1.5% in the top ten. Source: peripheral blood, taken 28 days after the second AZD1222 dose. These receptors came from an adult who received the AZD1222 COVID-19 vaccine. Both conserved end residues are part of each CDR3. D genes are given only for firm matches. Clone size is given for some rows only: seen once, a few or many times, or a class if the clone is expanded.

CDR3 length: 15
V gene: TRBV5-4
clone size: -
J gene: TRBJ2-7
D gene: TRBD2
CDR3 protein: CASSPRTSSVYEQYF
CDR3 DNA: TGTGCCAGCAGCCCCCGGACTAGCTCTGTCTACGAGCAGTACTTC

CDR3 length: 11
V gene: TRBV30
clone size: -
J gene: TRBJ2-5
D gene: -
CDR3 protein: CAWSRGETQYF
CDR3 DNA: TGTGCCTGGAGTCGTGGGGAGACCCAGTACTTC

CDR3 length: 12
V gene: TRBV24-1
clone size: -
J gene: TRBJ2-7
D gene: -
CDR3 protein: CATSDAGFGQYF
CDR3 DNA: TGTGCCACCAGTGATGCAGGGTTCGGGCAGTACTTC

CDR3 length: 15
V gene: TRBV5-1
clone size: -
J gene: TRBJ2-3
D gene: -
CDR3 protein: CASSSGQDYTDTQYF
CDR3 DNA: TGCGCCAGCAGCTCTGGCCAGGACTACACAGATACGCAGTATTTT

CDR3 length: 11
V gene: TRBV6-5
clone size: -
J gene: TRBJ1-2
D gene: -
CDR3 protein: CASSWGYGYTF
CDR3 DNA: TGTGCCAGCAGCTGGGGGTATGGCTACACCTTC

CDR3 length: 15
V gene: TRBV24-1
clone size: once
J gene: TRBJ2-3
D gene: TRBD2
CDR3 protein: CATQLTSGATDTQYF
CDR3 DNA: TGTGCCACCCAGCTAACTAGCGGGGCCACAGATACGCAGTATTTT

CDR3 length: 14
V gene: TRBV5-1
clone size: -
J gene: TRBJ1-1
D gene: -
CDR3 protein: CASSLDWANTEAFF
CDR3 DNA: TGCGCCAGCAGCTTGGACTGGGCGAACACTGAAGCTTTCTTT

CDR3 length: 13
V gene: TRBV9
clone size: -
J gene: TRBJ1-1
D gene: -
CDR3 protein: CASSVGKNTEAFF
CDR3 DNA: TGTGCCAGCAGCGTAGGCAAGAACACTGAAGCTTTCTTT

CDR3 length: 15
V gene: TRBV6-5
clone size: -
J gene: TRBJ1-5
D gene: -
CDR3 protein: CASTRTVSGDQPQHF
CDR3 DNA: TGTGCCAGCACCAGGACAGTCTCCGGGGATCAGCCCCAGCATTTT

CDR3 length: 13
V gene: TRBV7-9
clone size: -
J gene: TRBJ2-1
D gene: -
CDR3 protein: CASSLGGAQEQFF
CDR3 DNA: TGTGCCAGCAGCTTAGGTGGGGCGCAGGAGCAGTTCTTC

CDR3 length: 16
V gene: TRBV5-1
clone size: once
J gene: TRBJ2-2
D gene: -
CDR3 protein: CASSLEGGLRTGELFF
CDR3 DNA: TGCGCCAGCAGCTTGGAAGGGGGACTACGCACCGGGGAGCTGTTTTTT

CDR3 length: 15
V gene: TRBV29-1
clone size: -
J gene: TRBJ2-7
D gene: -
CDR3 protein: CSVVGGAQITYEQYF
CDR3 DNA: TGCAGCGTTGTGGGTGGGGCGCAGATCACCTACGAGCAGTACTTC

CDR3 length: 16
V gene: TRBV18
clone size: few
J gene: TRBJ1-6
D gene: -
CDR3 protein: CASSLRGSSYNSPLHF
CDR3 DNA: TGTGCCAGCTCACTACGTGGGTCCTCCTATAATTCACCCCTCCACTTT

CDR3 length: 15
V gene: TRBV18
clone size: -
J gene: TRBJ1-2
D gene: -
CDR3 protein: CASSPLDTLLYGYTF
CDR3 DNA: TGTGCCAGCTCACCACTGGACACGCTCCTCTATGGCTACACCTTC

CDR3 length: 14
V gene: TRBV5-1
clone size: -
J gene: TRBJ2-3
D gene: -
CDR3 protein: CASSMGTSTDTQYF
CDR3 DNA: TGCGCCAGCAGTATGGGGACTAGCACAGATACGCAGTATTTT

CDR3 length: 14
V gene: TRBV7-3
clone size: -
J gene: TRBJ2-1
D gene: -
CDR3 protein: CASSPPGTLNEQFF
CDR3 DNA: TGTGCCAGCAGCCCCCCAGGGACCCTCAATGAGCAGTTCTTC

CDR3 length: 13
V gene: TRBV28
clone size: -
J gene: TRBJ1-6
D gene: -
CDR3 protein: CASSLGYNSPLHF
CDR3 DNA: TGTGCCAGCAGTTTGGGTTATAATTCACCCCTCCACTTT

CDR3 length: 15
V gene: TRBV30
clone size: few
J gene: TRBJ1-5
D gene: TRBD1
CDR3 protein: CAWSRSPGQGGPQHF
CDR3 DNA: TGTGCCTGGAGTCGCTCTCCGGGACAGGGGGGACCCCAGCATTTT

CDR3 length: 15
V gene: TRBV6-5
clone size: -
J gene: TRBJ1-1
D gene: TRBD1
CDR3 protein: CASRGRQGVGTEAFF
CDR3 DNA: TGTGCCAGCAGGGGTCGACAGGGGGTCGGCACTGAAGCTTTCTTT

CDR3 length: 14
V gene: TRBV3-1/TRBV3-2
clone size: -
J gene: TRBJ1-1
D gene: -
CDR3 protein: CASSQGAHNTEAFF
CDR3 DNA: TGTGCCAGCAGCCAAGGAGCACACAACACTGAAGCTTTCTTT